This paragraph reports one T cell receptor beta chain. This clonotype was observed a handful of times. Its antigen is still unknown. Base qualities are not provided; no much larger clone lies one nucleotide away. The roughly 39 donors, aged 6 to 90 years, were systemically healthy Caucasian individuals from Russia. Roughly 9.5 milliliters of peripheral blood were drawn from each donor into EDTA-treated Vacutainer tubes. Ficoll-Paque density-gradient centrifugation was used to isolate PBMCs, with at least 6 million per sample. Trizol reagent was used to extract total RNA from the PBMCs, yielding at least 6 micrograms per sample. Naive CD45RAhigh/CD27high T cell percentages were measured by flow cytometry on a PBMC aliquot from every donor. The CDR3 measures 16 amino acids from cysteine to phenylalanine. Just the 48-base CDR3 DNA is kept, in frame starting at base 1. V was cut back by 0 bases and J by 0 bases, leaving a gap of 12 bases between them. Taken from the germline V gene, the CDR1 and CDR2 loops are SGHRS and YFSETQ.

The sample originates from a study of blood T cells in healthy people across ages (dated by TCRdb to 2014 to 2015). In terms of the full investigation: In model experiments, template switching captured about one uniquely barcoded TCR beta cDNA molecule for every two T cells. To track age-related changes in TCR beta repertoire diversity, the study relied on deep sequencing normalized with unique cDNA molecular identifiers. Donors were grouped into four age groups: young (average approximately 15 years), middle-aged (under 40), aged (around 62) and long-lived (around 80). To avoid experimental bias, donors of different ages were spread randomly across the sequencing lanes. The study analyzed two additional independent replicas of 1 million unique cDNA reads from the same blood draw for two donors, one aged 18 to 29 and one aged 80 or older.

Results and caveats for the whole study, not just this receptor: Observed TCR beta diversity per million T cells fell roughly linearly with age, and a significant reduction was already apparent by age roughly 41. Conclusive comparison of naive and antigen-experienced compartments was prevented by the profiling of bulk unsorted PBMCs. The CMV infection status of donors was not known, potentially confounding age-related changes in expanded clonotypes. Observed TCR beta diversity correlated strongly with the percentage of naive T cells measured by flow cytometry. Estimates of total diversity from one million sequenced T cells were regarded as lower bounds and underestimates. The long-lived group showed more naive CD4+ T cells, fewer expanded clones and increased TCR diversity than the aged group, suggesting age selection.

Receptors were amplified or captured by 5' RACE. Sequencing was carried out with an Illumina HiSeq 2500. A second roughly 6 to 11 cycle PCR used a sample-barcoded 5' primer and a J-beta primer mix. A unique molecular identifier was introduced onto each TCR beta cDNA molecule by a template-switch 5' adaptor carrying 12 random nucleotides. At least 3 million CDR3-containing paired-end reads were obtained from each sample. All of the RNA was converted into first-strand cDNA using the Mint cDNA synthesis kit, with a TRBC-specific oligonucleotide serving as the primer. Following uracil-DNA glycosylase treatment, a first 18-cycle PCR with universal primers M1SS and BC2_uni_R was performed on all cDNA. In the authors' own workflow: For normalization, 1 million high-quality reads, each with a distinct molecular identifier, were randomly selected from each sample. Reads with shared molecular identifiers were discarded instead of being binned into consensus sequences. MiTCR, run with a Q25 quality threshold and the strictest error-elimination algorithm, handled CDR3 identification, clonotype clustering and error correction. A nonparametric unseen species model with Euler transformation was used to estimate lower-bound total TCR beta diversity. The raw public reads went through TCRdb reprocessing: fastp at Q25, MiXCR clone calling, in-frame beta chains kept. Here each entry gathers all rows of one CDR3 protein and keeps the most common genes and DNA. TCRdb, not the original authors, processed these V and J calls. The sample contains hundreds of thousands of distinct CDR3 sequences, roughly 50% of them found a single time. Clones ranked in the top ten supply around an eighth of the sample.

Sequencing was done on a sample of blood. The receptor's source is a man in his thirties or forties in good health. The chain was built from TRBV5-1 and TRBJ1-1, with no D gene named confidently. The DNA is as follows: TGCGCCAGCAGCTTGGAGCGCGCCCTGATGAACACTGAAGCTTTCTTT. This is translated as CASSLERALMNTEAFF. The full variable domain, completed from the reference TRBV5-1 and TRBJ1-1 proteins outside the CDR3, reads KAGVTQTPRYLIKTRGQQVTLSCSPISGHRSVSWYQQTPGQGLQFLFEYFSETQRNKGNFPGRFSGRQFSNSRSEMNVSTLELGDSALYLCASSLERALMNTEAFFGQGTRLTVV.